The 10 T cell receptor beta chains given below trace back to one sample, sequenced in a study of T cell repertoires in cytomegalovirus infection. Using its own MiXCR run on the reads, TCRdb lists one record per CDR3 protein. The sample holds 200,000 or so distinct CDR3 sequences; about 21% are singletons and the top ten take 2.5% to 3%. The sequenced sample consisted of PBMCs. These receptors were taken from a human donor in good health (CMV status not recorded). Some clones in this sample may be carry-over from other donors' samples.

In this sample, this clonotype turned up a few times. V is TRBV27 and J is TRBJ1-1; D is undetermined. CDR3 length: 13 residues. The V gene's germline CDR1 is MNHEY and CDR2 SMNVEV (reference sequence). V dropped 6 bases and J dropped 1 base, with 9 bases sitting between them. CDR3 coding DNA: TGTGCCAGCAGCGTCCAGTGGAACACTGAAGCTTTCTTT. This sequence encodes CASSVQWNTEAFF.

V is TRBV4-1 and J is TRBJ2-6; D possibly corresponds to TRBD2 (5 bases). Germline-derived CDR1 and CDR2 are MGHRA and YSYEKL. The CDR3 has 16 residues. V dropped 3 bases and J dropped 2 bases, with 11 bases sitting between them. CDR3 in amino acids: CASSHLLDAGANVLTF. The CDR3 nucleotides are TGCGCCAGCAGCCATCTACTAGACGCTGGGGCCAACGTCCTGACTTTC.

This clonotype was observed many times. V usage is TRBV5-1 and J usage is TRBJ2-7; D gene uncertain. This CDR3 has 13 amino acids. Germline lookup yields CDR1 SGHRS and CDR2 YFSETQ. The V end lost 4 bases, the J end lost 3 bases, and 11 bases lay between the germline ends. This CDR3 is CASSPGGYYEQYF. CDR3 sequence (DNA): TGCGCCAGCAGCCCCGGCGGTTACTACGAGCAGTACTTC.

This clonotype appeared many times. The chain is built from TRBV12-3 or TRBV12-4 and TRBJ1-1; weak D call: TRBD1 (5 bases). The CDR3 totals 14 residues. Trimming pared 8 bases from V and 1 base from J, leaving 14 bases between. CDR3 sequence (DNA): TGTGCCAGCTCGGTCACGGGGGGGAACACTGAAGCTTTCTTT. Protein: CASSVTGGNTEAFF.

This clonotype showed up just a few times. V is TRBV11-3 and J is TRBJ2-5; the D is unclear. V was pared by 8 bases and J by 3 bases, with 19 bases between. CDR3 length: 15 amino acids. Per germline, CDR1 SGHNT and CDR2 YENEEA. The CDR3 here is CASESNQDRKETQYF. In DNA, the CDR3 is TGTGCCAGCGAGTCAAATCAGGACCGAAAAGAGACCCAGTACTTC.

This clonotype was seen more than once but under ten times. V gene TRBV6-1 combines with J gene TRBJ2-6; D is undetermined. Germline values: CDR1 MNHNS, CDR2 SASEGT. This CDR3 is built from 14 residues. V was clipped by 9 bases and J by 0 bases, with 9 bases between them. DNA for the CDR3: TGTGCCAGTAAACTTAGCTCTGGGGCCAACGTCCTGACTTTC. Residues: CASKLSSGANVLTF.

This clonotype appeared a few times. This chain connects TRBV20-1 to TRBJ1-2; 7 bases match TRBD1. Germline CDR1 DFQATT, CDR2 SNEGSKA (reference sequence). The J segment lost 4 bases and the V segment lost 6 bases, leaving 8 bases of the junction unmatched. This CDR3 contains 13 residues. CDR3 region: CSAQGDSGYGYTF. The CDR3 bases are TGCAGTGCCCAGGGGGACAGCGGCTATGGCTACACCTTC.

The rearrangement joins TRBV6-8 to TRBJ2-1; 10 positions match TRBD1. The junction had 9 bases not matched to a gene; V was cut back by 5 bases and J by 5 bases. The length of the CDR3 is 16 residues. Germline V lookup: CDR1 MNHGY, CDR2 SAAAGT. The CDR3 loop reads CASSKLTGGSDNEQFF. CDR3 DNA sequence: TGTGCCAGCAGTAAACTGACAGGGGGCTCGGACAATGAGCAGTTCTTC.

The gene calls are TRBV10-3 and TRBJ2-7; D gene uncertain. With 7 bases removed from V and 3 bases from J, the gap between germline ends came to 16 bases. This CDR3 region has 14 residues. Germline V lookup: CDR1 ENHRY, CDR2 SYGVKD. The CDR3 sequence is CAITDTTAGYEQYF. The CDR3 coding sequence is TGTGCCATCACCGACACCACAGCCGGCTACGAGCAGTACTTC.

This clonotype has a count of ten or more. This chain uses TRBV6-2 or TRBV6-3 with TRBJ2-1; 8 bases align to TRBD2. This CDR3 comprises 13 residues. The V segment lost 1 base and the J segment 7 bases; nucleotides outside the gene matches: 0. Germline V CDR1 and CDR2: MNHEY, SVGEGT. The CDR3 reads CASSYLAGNEQFF. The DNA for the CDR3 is TGTGCCAGCAGTTACTTAGCGGGGAATGAGCAGTTCTTC.